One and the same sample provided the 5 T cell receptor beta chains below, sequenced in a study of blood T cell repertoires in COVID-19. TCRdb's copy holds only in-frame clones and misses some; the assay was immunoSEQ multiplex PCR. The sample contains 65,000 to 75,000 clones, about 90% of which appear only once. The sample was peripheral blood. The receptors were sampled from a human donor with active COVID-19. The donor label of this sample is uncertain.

CDR3: CASSYSGTGAKNIQYF. The CDR3 DNA reads as TGTGCCAGCAGTTACTCGGGGACAGGGGCCAAAAACATTCAGTACTTC. V is TRBV6-5 and J is TRBJ2-4, with 9 positions matching TRBD1. The length of the CDR3 is 16 residues. V trimming: 0 bases; J trimming: 1 base; junction bases outside the gene matches: 1. Per the germline V gene, CDR1 is MNHEY and CDR2 is SVGAGI.

The CDR3 loop is CASSDSGGTGELFF. DNA of the CDR3: TGTGCCAGCAGTGATTCAGGGGGCACCGGGGAGCTGTTTTTT. The chain links TRBV6-4 to TRBJ2-2; TRBD1 matches 7 bases. From germline, CDR1 is MRHNA and CDR2 SNTAGT. The J segment lost 4 bases and the V segment lost 3 bases, leaving 2 bases of the junction unmatched. The CDR3 length is 14 residues.

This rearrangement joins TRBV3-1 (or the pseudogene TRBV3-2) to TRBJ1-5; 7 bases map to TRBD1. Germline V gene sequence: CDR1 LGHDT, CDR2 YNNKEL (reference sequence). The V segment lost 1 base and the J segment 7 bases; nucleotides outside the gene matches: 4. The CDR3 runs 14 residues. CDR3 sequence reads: CASSQAGRGQPQHF. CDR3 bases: TGTGCCAGCAGCCAAGCTGGCAGGGGGCAGCCCCAGCATTTT.

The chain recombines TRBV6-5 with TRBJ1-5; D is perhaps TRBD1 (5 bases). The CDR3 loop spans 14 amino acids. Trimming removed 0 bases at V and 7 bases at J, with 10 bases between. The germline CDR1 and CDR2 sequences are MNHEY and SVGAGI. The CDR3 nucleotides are TGTGCCAGCAGTTACTCCCCAGGGAGGCAGCCCCAGCATTTT. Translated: CASSYSPGRQPQHF.

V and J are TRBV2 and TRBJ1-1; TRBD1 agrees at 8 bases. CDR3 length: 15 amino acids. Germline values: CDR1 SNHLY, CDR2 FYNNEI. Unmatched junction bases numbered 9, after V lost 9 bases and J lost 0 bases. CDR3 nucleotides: TGTGCCAGTTCTAGGGACAGGAACATGAACACTGAAGCTTTCTTT. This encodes CASSRDRNMNTEAFF. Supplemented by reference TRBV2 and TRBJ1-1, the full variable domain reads EPEVTQTPSHQVTQMGQEVILRCVPISNHLYFYWYRQILGQKVEFLVSFYNNEISEKSEIFDDQFSVERPDGSNFTLKIRSTKLEDSAMYFCASSRDRNMNTEAFFGQGTRLTVV.